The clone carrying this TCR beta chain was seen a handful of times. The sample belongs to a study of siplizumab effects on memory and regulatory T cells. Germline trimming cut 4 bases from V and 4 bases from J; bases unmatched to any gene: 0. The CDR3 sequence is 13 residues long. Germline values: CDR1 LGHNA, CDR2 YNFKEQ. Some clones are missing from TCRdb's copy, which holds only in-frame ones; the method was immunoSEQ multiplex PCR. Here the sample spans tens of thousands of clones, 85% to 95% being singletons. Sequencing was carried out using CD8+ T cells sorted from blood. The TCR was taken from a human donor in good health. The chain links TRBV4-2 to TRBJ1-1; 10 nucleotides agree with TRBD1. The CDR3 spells CASSRDRGTEAFF. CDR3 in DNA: TGTGCCAGCAGCCGGGACAGGGGCACTGAAGCTTTCTTT.